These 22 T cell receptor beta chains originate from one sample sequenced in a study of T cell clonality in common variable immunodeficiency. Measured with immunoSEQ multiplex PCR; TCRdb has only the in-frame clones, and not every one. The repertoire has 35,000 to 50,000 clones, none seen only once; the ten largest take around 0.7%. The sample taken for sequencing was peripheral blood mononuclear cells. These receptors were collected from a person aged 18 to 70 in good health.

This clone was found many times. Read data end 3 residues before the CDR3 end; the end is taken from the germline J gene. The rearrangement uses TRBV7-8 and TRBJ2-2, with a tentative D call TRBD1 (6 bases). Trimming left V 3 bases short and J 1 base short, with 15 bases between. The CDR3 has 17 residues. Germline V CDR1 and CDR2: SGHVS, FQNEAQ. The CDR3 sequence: CASSFKTGHQNTGELFF. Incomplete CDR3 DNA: TGTGCCAGCAGCTTTAAAACAGGGCACCAGAACACCGGGGAG.

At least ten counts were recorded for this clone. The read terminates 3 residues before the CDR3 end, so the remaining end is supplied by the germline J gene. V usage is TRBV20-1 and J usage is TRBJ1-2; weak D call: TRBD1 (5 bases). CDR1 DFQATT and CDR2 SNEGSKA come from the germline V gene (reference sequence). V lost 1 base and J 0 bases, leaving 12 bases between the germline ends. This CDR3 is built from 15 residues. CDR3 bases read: TGCAGTGCTAGAGCCCCTGGACAACCTAACTATGGC. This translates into CSARAPGQPNYG. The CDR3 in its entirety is CSARAPGQPNYGYTF.

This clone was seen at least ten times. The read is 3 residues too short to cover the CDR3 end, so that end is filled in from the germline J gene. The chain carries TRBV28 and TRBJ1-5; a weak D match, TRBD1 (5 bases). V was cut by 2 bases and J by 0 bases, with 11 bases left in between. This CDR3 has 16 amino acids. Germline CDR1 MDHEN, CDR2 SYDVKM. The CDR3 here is CASSLEGDYSNQPQHF. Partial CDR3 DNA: TGTGCCAGCAGTTTAGAAGGGGATTATAGCAATCAGCCC.

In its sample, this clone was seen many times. This chain's CDR3 is CASTQPGLGYNEQFF. CDR3 DNA (partial): TGTGCCAGCACCCAACCGGGACTGGGCTACAATGAG. The V and J genes are TRBV27 and TRBJ2-1; D perhaps matches TRBD2 (6 bases). The read comes to an end 3 residues before the CDR3 does, leaving the germline J gene to fill in the end. In germline, CDR1 is MNHEY, CDR2 SMNVEV (reference sequence). The CDR3 runs 15 residues. V lost 7 bases to trimming and J lost 3 bases, with 16 bases between them.

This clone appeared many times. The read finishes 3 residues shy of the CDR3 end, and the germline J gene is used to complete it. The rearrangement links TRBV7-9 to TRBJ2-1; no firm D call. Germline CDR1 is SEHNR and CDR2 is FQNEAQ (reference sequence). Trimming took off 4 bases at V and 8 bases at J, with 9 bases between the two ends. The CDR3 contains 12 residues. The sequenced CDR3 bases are TGTGCCAGCAGCTCCTTTATCGATGAG. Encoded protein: CASSSFIDE. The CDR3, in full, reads CASSSFIDEQFF.

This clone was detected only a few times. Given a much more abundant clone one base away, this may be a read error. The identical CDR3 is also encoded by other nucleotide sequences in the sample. This CDR3 is CASSIRTGSNEKLFF. The CDR3 bases that were read are TGTGCAAGCAGCATACGGACAGGATCTAATGAAAAA. The chain combines TRBV7-9 with TRBJ1-4; 7 bases match TRBD1. The read terminates 3 residues ahead of where the CDR3 ends, so the germline J gene completes it. This CDR3 contains 15 residues. Germline-derived CDR1 and CDR2 are SEHNR and FQNEAQ (reference sequence).

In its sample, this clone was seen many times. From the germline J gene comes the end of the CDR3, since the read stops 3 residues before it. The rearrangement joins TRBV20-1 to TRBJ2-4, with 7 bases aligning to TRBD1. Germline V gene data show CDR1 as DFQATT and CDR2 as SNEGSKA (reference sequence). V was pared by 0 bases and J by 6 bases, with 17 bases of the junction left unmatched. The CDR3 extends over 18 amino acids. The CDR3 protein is CSARDRRAGGFWRNIQYF. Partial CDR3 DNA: TGCAGTGCTAGAGATCGAAGGGCAGGGGGTTTTTGGCGAAACATT.

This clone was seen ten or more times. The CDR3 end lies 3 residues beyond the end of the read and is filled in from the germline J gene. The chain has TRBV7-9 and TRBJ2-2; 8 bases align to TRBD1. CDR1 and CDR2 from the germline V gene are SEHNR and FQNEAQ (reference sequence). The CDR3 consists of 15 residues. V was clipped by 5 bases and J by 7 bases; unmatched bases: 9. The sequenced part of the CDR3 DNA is TGTGCCAGCAGCCCACAGACAGGGGTGGTCGGGGAG. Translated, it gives CASSPQTGVVGE. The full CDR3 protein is CASSPQTGVVGELFF.

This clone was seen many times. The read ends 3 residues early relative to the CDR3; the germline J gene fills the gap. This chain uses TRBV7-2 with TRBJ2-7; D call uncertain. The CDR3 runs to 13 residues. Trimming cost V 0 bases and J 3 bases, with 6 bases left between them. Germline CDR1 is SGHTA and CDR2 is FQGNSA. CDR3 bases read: TGTGCCAGCAGCTTAGCACGGTTCTACGAG. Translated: CASSLARFYE. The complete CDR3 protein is CASSLARFYEQYF. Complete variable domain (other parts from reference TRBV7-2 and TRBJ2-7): GAGVSQSPSNKVTEKGKDVELRCDPISGHTALYWYRQSLGQGLEFLIYFQGNSAPDKSGLPSDRFSAERTGGSVSTLTIQRTQQEDSAVYLCASSLARFYEQYFGPGTRLTVT.

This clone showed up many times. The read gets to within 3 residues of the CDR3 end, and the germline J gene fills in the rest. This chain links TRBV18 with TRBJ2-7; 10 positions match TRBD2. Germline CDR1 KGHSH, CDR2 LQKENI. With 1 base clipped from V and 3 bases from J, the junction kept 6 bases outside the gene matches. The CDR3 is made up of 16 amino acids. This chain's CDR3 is CASSPRTASGSYEQYF. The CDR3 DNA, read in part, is TGTGCCAGCTCACCACGGACGGCTAGCGGGAGCTACGAG.

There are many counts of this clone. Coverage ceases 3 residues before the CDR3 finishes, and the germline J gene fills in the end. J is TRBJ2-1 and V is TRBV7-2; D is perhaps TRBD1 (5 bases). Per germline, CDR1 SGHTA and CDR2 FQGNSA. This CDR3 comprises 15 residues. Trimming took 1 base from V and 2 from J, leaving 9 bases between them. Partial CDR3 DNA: TGTGCCAGCAGCTTAGGGATAGGGGCCTACAATGAG. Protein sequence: CASSLGIGAYNE. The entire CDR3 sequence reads CASSLGIGAYNEQFF.

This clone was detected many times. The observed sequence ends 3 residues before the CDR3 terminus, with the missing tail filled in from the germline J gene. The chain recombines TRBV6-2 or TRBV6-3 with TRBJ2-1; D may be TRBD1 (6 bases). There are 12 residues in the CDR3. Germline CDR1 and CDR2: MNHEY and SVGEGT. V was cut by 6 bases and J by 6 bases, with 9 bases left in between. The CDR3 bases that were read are TGTGCCAGCAGCCTACAGGGCAATGAG. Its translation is CASSLQGNE. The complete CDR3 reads CASSLQGNEQFF.

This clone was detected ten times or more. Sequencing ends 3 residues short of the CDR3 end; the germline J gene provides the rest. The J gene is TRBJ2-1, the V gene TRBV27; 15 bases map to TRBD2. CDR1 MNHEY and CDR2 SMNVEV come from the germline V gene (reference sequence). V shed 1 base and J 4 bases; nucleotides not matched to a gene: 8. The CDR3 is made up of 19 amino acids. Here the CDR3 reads CASSLYGTSGGNLYNEQFF. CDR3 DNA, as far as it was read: TGTGCCAGCAGTTTATATGGGACTAGCGGGGGGAACCTATACAATGAG.

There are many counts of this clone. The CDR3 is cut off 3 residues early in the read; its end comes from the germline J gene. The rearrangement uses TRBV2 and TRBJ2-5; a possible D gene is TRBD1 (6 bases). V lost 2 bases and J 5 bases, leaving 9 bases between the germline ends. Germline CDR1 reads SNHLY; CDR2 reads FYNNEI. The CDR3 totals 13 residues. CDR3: CASSERGWETQYF. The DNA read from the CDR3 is TGTGCCAGCAGTGAAAGGGGGTGGGAGACC.

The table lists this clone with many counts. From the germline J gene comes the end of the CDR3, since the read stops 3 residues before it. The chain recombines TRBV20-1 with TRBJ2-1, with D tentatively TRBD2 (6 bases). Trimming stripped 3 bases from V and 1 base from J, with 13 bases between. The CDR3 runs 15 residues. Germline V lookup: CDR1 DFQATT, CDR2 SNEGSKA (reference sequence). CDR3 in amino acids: CSASWGEWSYNEQFF. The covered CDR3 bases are TGCAGTGCTAGCTGGGGGGAGTGGTCCTACAATGAG.

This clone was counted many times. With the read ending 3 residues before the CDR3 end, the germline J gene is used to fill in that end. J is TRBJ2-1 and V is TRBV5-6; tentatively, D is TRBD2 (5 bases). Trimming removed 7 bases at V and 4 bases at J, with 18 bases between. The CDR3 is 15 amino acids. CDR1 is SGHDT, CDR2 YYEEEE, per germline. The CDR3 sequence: CASRPERVTYNEQFF. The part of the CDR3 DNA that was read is TGTGCCAGCCGCCCTGAGAGGGTTACATACAATGAG.

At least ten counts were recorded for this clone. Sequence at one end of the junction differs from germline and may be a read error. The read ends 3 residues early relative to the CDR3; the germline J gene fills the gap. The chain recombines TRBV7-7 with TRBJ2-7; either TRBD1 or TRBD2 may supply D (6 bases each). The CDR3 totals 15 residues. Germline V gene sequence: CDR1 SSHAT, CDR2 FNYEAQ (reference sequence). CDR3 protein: CASRPLEGEWGEQYF. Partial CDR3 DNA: TGTGCTAGCAGGCCATTGGAGGGGGAGTGGGGCGAG.

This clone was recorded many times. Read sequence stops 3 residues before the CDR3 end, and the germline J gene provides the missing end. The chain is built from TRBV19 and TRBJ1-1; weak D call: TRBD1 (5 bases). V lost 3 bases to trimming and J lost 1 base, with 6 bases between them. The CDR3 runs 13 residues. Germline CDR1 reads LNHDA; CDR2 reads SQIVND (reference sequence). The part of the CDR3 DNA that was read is TGTGCCAGTAGTATCGGACAGAACACTGAA. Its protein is CASSIGQNTE. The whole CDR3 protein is CASSIGQNTEAFF.

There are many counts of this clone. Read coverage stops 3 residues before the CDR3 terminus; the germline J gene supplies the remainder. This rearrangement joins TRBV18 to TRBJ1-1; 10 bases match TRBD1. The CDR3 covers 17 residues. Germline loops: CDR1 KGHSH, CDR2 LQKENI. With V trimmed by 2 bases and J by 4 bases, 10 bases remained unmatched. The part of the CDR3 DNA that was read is TGTGCCAGCTCACCAAGTTTCGGGACAGGGGATATCACTGAA. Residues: CASSPSFGTGDITE. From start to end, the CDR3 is CASSPSFGTGDITEAFF.

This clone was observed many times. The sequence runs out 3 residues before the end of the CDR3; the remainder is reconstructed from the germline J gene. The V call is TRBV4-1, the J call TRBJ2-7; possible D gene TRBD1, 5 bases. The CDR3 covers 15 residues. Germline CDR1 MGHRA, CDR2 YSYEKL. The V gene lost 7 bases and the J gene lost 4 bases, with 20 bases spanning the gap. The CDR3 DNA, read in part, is TGCGCCAGCACCGATATCGGGCAGGGCTCTTACGAG. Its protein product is CASTDIGQGSYE. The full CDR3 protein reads CASTDIGQGSYEQYF.

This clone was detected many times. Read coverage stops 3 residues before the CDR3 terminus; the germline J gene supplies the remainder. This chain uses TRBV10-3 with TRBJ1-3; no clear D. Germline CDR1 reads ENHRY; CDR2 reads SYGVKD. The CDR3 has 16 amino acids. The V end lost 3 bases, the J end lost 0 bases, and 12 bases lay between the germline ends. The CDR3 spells CAISDASSASGNTIYF. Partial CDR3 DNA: TGTGCCATCAGTGACGCGTCCAGCGCCTCTGGAAACACC.

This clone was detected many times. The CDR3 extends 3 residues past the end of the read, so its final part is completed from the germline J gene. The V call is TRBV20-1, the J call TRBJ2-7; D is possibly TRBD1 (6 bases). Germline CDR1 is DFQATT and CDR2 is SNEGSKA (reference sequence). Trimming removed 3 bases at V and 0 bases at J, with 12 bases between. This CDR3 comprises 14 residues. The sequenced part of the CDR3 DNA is TGCAGTGCTAGTAAACAGGGAAGCTCCTACGAG. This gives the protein CSASKQGSSYE. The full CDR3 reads CSASKQGSSYEQYF.